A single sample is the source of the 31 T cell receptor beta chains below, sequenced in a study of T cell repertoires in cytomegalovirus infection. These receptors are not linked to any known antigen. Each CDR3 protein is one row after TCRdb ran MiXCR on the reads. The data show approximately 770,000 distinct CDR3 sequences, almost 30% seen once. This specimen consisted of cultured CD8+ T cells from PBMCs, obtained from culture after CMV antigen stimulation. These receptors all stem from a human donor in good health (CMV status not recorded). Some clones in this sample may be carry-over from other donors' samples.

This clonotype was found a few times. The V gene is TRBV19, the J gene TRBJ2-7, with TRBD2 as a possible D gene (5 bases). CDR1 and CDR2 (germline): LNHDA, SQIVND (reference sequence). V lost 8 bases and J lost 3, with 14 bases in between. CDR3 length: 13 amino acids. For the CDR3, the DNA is TGTGCCAGTTGTTGCTCGGGGAACTACGAGCAGTACTTC. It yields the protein CASCCSGNYEQYF.

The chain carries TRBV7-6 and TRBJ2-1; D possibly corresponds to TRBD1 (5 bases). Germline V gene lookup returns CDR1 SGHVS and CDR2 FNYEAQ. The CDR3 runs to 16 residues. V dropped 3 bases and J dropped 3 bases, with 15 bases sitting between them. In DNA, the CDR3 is TGTGCCAGCAGCTTCAGTGCAGGGTGGTTCTACAATGAGCAGTTCTTC. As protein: CASSFSAGWFYNEQFF.

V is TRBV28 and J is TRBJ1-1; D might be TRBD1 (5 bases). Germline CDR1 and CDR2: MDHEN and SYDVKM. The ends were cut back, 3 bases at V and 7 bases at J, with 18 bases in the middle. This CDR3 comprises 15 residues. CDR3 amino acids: CASSFPPRGEVEAFF. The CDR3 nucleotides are TGTGCCAGCAGTTTTCCCCCACGGGGGGAAGTTGAAGCTTTCTTT.

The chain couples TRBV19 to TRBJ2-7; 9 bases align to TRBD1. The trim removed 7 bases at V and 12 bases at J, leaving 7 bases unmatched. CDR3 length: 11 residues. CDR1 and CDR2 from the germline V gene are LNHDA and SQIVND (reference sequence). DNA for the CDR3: TGTGCCAGTAACGCCGGGACAGGGTTGTACTTC. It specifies CASNAGTGLYF.

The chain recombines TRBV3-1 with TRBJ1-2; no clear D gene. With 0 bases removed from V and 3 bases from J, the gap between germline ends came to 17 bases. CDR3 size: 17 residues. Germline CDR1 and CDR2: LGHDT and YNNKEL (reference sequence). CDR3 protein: CASSQDLLLGEDYGYTF. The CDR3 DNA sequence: TGTGCCAGCAGCCAAGATTTACTTCTGGGCGAGGACTATGGCTACACCTTC. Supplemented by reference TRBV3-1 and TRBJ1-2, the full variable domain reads DTAVSQTPKYLVTQMGNDKSIKCEQNLGHDTMYWYKQDSKKFLKIMFSYNNKELIINETVPNRFSPKSPDKAHLNLHINSLELGDSAVYFCASSQDLLLGEDYGYTFGSGTRLTVV.

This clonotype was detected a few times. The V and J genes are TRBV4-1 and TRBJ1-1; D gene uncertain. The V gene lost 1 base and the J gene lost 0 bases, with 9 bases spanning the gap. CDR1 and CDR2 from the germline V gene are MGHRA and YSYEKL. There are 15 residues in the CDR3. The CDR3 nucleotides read TGCGCCAGCAGCCAAGTCAGCGGGTTGAACACTGAAGCTTTCTTT. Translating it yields CASSQVSGLNTEAFF.

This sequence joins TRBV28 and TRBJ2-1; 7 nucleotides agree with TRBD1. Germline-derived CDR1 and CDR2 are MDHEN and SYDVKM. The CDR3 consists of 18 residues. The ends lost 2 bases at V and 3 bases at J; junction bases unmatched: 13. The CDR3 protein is CASSLAPMRRGLYNEQFF. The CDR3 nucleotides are TGTGCCAGCAGTTTAGCCCCCATGAGAAGGGGGCTCTACAATGAGCAGTTCTTC.

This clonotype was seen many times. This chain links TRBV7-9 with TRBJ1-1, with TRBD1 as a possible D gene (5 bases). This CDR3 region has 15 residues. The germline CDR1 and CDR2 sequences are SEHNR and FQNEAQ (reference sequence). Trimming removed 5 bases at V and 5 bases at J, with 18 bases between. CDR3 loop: CASSPVGGAGTEAFF. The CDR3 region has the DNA TGTGCCAGCAGCCCCGTCGGAGGGGCGGGGACTGAAGCTTTCTTT. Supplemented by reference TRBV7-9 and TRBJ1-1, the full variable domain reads DTGVSQNPRHKITKRGQNVTFRCDPISEHNRLYWYRQTLGQGPEFLTYFQNEAQLEKSRLLSDRFSAERPKGSFSTLEIQRTEQGDSAMYLCASSPVGGAGTEAFFGQGTRLTVV.

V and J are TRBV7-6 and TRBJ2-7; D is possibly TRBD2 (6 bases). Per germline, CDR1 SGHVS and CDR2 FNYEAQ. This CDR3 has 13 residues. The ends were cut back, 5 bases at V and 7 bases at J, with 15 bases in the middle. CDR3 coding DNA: TGTGCCAGCAGCCCTATTGGAGGGGCTGAGCAGTACTTC. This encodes CASSPIGGAEQYF.

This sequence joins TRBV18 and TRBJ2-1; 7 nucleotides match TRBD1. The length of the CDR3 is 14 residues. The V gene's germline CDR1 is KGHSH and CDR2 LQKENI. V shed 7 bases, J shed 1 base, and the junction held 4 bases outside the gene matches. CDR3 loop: CASYRQGSYNEQFF. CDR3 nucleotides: TGTGCCAGCTATCGACAGGGTTCCTACAATGAGCAGTTCTTC.

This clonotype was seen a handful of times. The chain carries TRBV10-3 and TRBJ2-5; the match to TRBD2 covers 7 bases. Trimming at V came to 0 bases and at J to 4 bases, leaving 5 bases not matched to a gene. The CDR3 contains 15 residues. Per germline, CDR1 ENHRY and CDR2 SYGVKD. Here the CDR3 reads CAISESGGSGETQYF. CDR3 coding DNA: TGTGCCATCAGTGAGTCGGGGGGGTCCGGAGAGACCCAGTACTTC.

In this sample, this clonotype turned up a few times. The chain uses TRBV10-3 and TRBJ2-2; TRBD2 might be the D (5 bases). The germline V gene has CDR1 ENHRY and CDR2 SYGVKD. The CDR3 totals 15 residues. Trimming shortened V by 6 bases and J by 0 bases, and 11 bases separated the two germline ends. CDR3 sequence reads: CAIRDSGSNTGELFF. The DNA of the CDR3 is TGTGCCATCAGAGACTCGGGGTCGAACACCGGGGAGCTGTTTTTT.

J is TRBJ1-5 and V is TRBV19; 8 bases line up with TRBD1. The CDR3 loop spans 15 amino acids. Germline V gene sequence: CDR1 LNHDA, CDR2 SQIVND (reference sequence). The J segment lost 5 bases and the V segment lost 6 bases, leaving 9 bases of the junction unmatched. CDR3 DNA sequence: TGTGCCAGTAGACCCCAAGACAGGGGAGATCAGCCCCAGCATTTT. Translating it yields CASRPQDRGDQPQHF.

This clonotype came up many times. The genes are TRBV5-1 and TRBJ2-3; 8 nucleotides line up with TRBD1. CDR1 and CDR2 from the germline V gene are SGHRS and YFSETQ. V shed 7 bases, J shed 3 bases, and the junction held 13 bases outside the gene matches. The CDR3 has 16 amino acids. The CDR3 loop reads CASCPGTGLLTDTQYF. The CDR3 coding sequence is TGCGCCAGCTGTCCCGGGACAGGATTATTGACAGATACGCAGTATTTT.

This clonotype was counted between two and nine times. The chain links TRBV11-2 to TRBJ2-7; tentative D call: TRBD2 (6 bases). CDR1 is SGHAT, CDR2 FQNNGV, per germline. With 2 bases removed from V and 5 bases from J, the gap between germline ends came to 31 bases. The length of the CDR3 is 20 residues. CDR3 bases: TGTGCCAGCAGCTTATGGAGGGGATCACCGAACCTCAGAGGAACCCACGAGCAGTACGTC. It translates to CASSLWRGSPNLRGTHEQYV.

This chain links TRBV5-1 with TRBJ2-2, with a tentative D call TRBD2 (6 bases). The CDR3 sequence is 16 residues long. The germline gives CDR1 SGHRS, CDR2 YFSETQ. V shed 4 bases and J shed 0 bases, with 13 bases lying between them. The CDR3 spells CASSPREDANTGELFF. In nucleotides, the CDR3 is TGCGCCAGCAGCCCAAGGGAGGACGCGAACACCGGGGAGCTGTTTTTT.

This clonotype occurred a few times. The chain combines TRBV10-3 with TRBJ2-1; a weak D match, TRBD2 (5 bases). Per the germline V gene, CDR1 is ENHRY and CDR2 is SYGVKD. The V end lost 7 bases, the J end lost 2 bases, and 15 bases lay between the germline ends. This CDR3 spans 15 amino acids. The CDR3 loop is CAITEGGVPYNEQFF. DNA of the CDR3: TGTGCCATCACCGAAGGAGGAGTACCCTACAATGAGCAGTTCTTC.

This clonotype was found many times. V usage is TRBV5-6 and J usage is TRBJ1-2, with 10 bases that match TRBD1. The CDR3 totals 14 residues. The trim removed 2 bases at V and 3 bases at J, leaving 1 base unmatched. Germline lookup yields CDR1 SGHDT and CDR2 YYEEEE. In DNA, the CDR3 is TGTGCCAGCAGCTTAGGGACAGGGGACTATGGCTACACCTTC. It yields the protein CASSLGTGDYGYTF.

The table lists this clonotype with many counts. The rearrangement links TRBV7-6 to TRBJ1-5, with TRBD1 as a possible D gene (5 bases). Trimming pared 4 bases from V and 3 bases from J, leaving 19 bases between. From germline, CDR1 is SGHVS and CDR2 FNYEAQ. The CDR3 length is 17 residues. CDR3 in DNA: TGTGCCAGCAGCTCCTGGGGGGAGGGATTATCCAATCAGCCCCAGCATTTT. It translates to CASSSWGEGLSNQPQHF.

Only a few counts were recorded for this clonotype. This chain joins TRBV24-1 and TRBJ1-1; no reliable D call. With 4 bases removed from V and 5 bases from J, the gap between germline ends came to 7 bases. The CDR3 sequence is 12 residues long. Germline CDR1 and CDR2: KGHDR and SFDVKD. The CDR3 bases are TGTGCCACCAGTGACTCGAGGACTGAAGCTTTCTTT. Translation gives CATSDSRTEAFF.

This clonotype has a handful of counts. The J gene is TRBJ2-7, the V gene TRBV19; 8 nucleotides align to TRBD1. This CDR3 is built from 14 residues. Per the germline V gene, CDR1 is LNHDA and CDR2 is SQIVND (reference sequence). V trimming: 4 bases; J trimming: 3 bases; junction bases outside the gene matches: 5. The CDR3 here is CASSTGGYLYEQYF. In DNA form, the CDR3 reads TGTGCCAGTAGTACAGGGGGCTACCTCTACGAGCAGTACTTC.

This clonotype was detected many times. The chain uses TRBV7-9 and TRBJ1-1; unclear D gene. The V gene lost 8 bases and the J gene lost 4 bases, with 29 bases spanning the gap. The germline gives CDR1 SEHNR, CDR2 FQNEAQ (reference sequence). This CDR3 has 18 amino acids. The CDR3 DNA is TGTGCCAGCCCCTCATCGGGAATTGACTCCCGACGAGGCACTGAAGCTTTCTTT. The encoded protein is CASPSSGIDSRRGTEAFF.

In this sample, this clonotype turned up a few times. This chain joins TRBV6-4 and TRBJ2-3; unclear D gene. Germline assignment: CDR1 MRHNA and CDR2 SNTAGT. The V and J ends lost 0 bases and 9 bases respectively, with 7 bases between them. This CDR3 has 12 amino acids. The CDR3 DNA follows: TGTGCCAGCAGTGACTCGAAGACGACGCAGTATTTT. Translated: CASSDSKTTQYF.

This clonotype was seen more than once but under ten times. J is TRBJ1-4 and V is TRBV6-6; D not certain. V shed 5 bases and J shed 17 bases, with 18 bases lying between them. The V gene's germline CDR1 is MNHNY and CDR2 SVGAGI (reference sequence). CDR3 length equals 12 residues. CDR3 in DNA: TGTGCCAGCAGTACGTTTGGAGGGCGAGGCTTTTTT. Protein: CASSTFGGRGFF.

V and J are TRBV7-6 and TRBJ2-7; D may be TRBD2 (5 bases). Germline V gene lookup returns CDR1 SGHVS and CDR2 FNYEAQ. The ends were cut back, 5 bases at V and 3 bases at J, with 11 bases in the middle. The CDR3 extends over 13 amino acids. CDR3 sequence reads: CASSPDSRYEQYF. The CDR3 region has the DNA TGTGCCAGCAGCCCGGACTCCCGCTACGAGCAGTACTTC.

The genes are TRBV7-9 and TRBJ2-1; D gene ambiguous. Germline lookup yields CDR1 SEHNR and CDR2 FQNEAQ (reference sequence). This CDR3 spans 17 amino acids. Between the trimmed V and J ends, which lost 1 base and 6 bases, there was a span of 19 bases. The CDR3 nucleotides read TGTGCCAGCAGCTTAGGAACTTTTACTTTCTGGGGCAATGAGCAGTTCTTC. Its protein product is CASSLGTFTFWGNEQFF.

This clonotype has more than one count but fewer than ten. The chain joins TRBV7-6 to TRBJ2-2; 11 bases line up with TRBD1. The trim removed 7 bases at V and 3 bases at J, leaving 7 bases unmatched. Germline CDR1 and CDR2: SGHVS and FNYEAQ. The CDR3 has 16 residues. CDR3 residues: CASIPDRGLYTGELFF. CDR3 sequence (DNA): TGTGCCAGCATCCCGGACAGGGGGCTTTACACCGGGGAGCTGTTTTTT.

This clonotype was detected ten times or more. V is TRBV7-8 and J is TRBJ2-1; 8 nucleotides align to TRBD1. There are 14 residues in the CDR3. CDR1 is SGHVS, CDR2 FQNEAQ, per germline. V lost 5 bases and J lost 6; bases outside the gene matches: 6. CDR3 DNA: TGTGCCAGCAGCCTGACAGGGGTGGGCAATGAGCAGTTCTTC. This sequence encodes CASSLTGVGNEQFF.

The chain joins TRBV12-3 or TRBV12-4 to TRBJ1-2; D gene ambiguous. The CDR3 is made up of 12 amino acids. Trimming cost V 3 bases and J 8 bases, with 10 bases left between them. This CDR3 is CASSFQEWGYTF. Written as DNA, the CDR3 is TGTGCCAGCAGTTTCCAGGAGTGGGGCTACACCTTC.

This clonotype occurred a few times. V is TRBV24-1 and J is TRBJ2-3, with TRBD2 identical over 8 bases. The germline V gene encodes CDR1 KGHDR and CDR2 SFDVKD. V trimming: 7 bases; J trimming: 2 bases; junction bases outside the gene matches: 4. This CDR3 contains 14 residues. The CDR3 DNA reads TGTGCCACCAGCAGCGGGAGTCCCACAGATACGCAGTATTTT. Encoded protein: CATSSGSPTDTQYF.

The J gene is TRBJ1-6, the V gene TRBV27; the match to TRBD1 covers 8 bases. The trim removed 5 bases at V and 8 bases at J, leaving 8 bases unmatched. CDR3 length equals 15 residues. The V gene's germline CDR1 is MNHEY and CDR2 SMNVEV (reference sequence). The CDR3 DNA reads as TGTGCCAGCAGTCCTCGGACAGGGACTGATTCACCCCTCCACTTT. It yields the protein CASSPRTGTDSPLHF.